A single sample gave rise to the 20 T cell receptor beta chains below, sequenced in a study of response to subunit inactivated influenza vaccine. MiXCR, applied by TCRdb to the RT-PCR reads, yields one record per CDR3 protein. The sample contains hundreds of thousands of distinct CDR3 sequences, 22% of which appear only once. The starting material was PBMCs from blood, obtained approximately 22 months after vaccination. The source is a man between 50 and 70 years old who received an inactivated influenza vaccine.

This clonotype was detected a few times. The rearrangement uses TRBV7-6 and TRBJ2-1; 7 bases map to TRBD2. With V trimmed by 5 bases and J by 7 bases, 11 bases remained unmatched. Germline assignment: CDR1 SGHVS and CDR2 FNYEAQ. The CDR3 is made up of 15 amino acids. CDR3 sequence (DNA): TGTGCCAGCAGCCAGTCCCGGGGCGGGGGTAATGAGCAGTTCTTC. It yields the protein CASSQSRGGGNEQFF.

This clonotype turned up a few times. This chain joins TRBV18 and TRBJ2-2, with 7 bases that match TRBD2. V was pared by 2 bases and J by 0 bases, with 6 bases of the junction left unmatched. This CDR3 contains 17 residues. The germline V gene encodes CDR1 KGHSH and CDR2 LQKENI. CDR3 amino acids: CASSPVLAVTNTGELFF. The CDR3 DNA is TGTGCCAGCTCACCAGTGCTAGCGGTCACGAACACCGGGGAGCTGTTTTTT.

The chain is built from TRBV7-9 and TRBJ1-1, with a possible D match to TRBD1 (5 bases). The CDR3 consists of 16 residues. V lost 5 bases and J 1 base, leaving 17 bases between the germline ends. The V gene's germline CDR1 is SEHNR and CDR2 FQNEAQ (reference sequence). CDR3 in DNA: TGTGCCAGCAGCCAACGAGGACGGGACCAGAACACTGAAGCTTTCTTT. This encodes CASSQRGRDQNTEAFF.

This clonotype was detected a few times. The J gene is TRBJ1-1, the V gene TRBV5-1; TRBD1 matches 8 bases. Trimming cost V 1 base and J 1 base; bases outside gene matches: 9. CDR1 and CDR2 from the germline V gene are SGHRS and YFSETQ. The CDR3 is 17 residues long. CDR3 nucleotides: TGCGCCAGCAGCTTGTGGTTTGGGACAGGCTCGAACACTGAAGCTTTCTTT. This gives the protein CASSLWFGTGSNTEAFF.

This rearrangement joins TRBV20-1 to TRBJ1-2, with D perhaps matching TRBD1 (6 bases). The V end lost 1 base, the J end lost 0 bases, and 18 bases lay between the germline ends. Germline V CDR1 and CDR2: DFQATT, SNEGSKA (reference sequence). The CDR3 extends over 17 amino acids. The CDR3 bases are TGCAGTGCTAGAGTACTAGGACAGACTTTTACTAACTATGGCTACACCTTC. Translation: CSARVLGQTFTNYGYTF.

The genes are TRBV11-2 and TRBJ2-1; D might be TRBD2 (5 bases). The V end was cut by 3 bases, the J end by 2 bases, with 26 bases between. The CDR3 length is 20 residues. Germline values: CDR1 SGHAT, CDR2 FQNNGV. The CDR3 bases are TGTGCCAGCAGCTTCCCCACCCCAGATATCGGAGACTACACCTACAATGAGCAGTTCTTC. This gives the protein CASSFPTPDIGDYTYNEQFF.

The gene calls are TRBV2 and TRBJ2-1; 13 bases match TRBD2. V shed 6 bases, J shed 6 bases, and the junction held 5 bases outside the gene matches. The CDR3 sequence is 15 residues long. Germline V gene sequence: CDR1 SNHLY, CDR2 FYNNEI. CDR3 sequence reads: CASRALAGGPNEQFF. CDR3 DNA sequence: TGTGCCAGCAGAGCACTAGCGGGGGGGCCCAATGAGCAGTTCTTC.

The genes are TRBV12-3 or TRBV12-4 and TRBJ1-3; D is possibly TRBD1 (5 bases). The CDR3 contains 15 residues. The V gene lost 5 bases and the J gene lost 9 bases, with 20 bases spanning the gap. CDR3 sequence (DNA): TGTGCCAGCAGTCCCGGGACTGGACTGGGAGGCACCATATATTTT. This encodes CASSPGTGLGGTIYF.

J is TRBJ2-1 and V is TRBV5-1; TRBD2 matches 11 bases. The V gene's germline CDR1 is SGHRS and CDR2 YFSETQ. The V segment lost 4 bases and the J segment 10 bases; nucleotides outside the gene matches: 10. The CDR3 is 15 amino acids. The DNA of the CDR3 is TGCGCCAGCAGCATTAGCGGGAGGGCCCCCGGGGAGCAGTTCTTC. Translation gives CASSISGRAPGEQFF.

This clonotype showed up many times. Here the CDR3 reads CSVEEGETGSGYTF. As DNA, the CDR3 is TGCAGCGTTGAAGAGGGGGAGACAGGGAGTGGCTACACCTTC. V gene TRBV29-1 combines with J gene TRBJ1-2; 7 positions match TRBD1. This CDR3 has 14 amino acids. CDR1 and CDR2 from the germline V gene are SQVTM and ANQGSEA. V gave up 0 bases and J gave up 7 bases; unmatched junction bases: 8.

The chain links TRBV2 to TRBJ2-2, with D tentatively TRBD2 (7 bases). CDR3 size: 16 residues. V was pared by 6 bases and J by 2 bases, with 16 bases between. CDR1 is SNHLY and CDR2 is FYNNEI in the germline V gene. The CDR3 loop reads CASSYLPGGNTGELFF. CDR3 nucleotide sequence: TGTGCCAGCAGCTACCTACCGGGGGGCAACACCGGGGAGCTGTTTTTT.

The CDR3: CASSPPTNSGPNPYNEQFF. The CDR3 DNA reads TGTGCCAGCAGCCCACCGACCAATAGCGGGCCGAATCCCTACAATGAGCAGTTCTTC. The chain has TRBV9 and TRBJ2-1; TRBD2 agrees at 7 bases. This CDR3 comprises 19 residues. Germline lookup yields CDR1 SGDLS and CDR2 YYNGEE. V lost 4 bases and J lost 2; bases outside the gene matches: 18.

The CDR3 coding sequence is TGTGCCAGCAGGCTAGGGTTTTCCTACGAGCAGTACTTC. Protein: CASRLGFSYEQYF. V and J are TRBV11-1 and TRBJ2-7; D is undetermined. The V gene's germline CDR1 is SGHAT and CDR2 FQDESV (reference sequence). The CDR3 extends over 13 amino acids. Trimming removed 6 bases from V and 1 base from J, with 10 bases in between.

The chain links TRBV7-3 to TRBJ2-7, with 7 bases matching TRBD1. The CDR3 is 13 amino acids. Germline CDR1 reads SGHTA; CDR2 reads FQGTGA. The V and J ends lost 5 bases and 5 bases, in that order; junction bases with no gene match: 6. CDR3 nucleotides: TGTGCCAGCAGCCCCCACAGGGGTAACGAGCAGTACTTC. This gives the protein CASSPHRGNEQYF.

J is TRBJ2-4 and V is TRBV6-1; TRBD1 is a possible D gene (6 bases). Per the germline V gene, CDR1 is MNHNS and CDR2 is SASEGT. Trimming removed 0 bases from V and 0 bases from J, with 18 bases in between. The CDR3 extends over 19 amino acids. This CDR3 is CASSEARVTGTTAKNIQYF. The CDR3 bases are TGTGCCAGCAGTGAAGCCCGAGTTACCGGGACAACAGCCAAAAACATTCAGTACTTC.

There are a few counts of this clonotype. The chain recombines TRBV12-3 or TRBV12-4 with TRBJ2-3; TRBD2 agrees at 7 bases. This CDR3 is 12 amino acids long. Trimming at V came to 4 bases and at J to 5 bases, leaving 0 bases not matched to a gene. The CDR3, as DNA: TGTGCCAGCAGTTGGGAGGGAGATACGCAGTATTTT. It yields the protein CASSWEGDTQYF.

This clonotype was found a few times. The chain uses TRBV19 and TRBJ2-4; D remains ambiguous. V lost 1 base, J lost 2 bases, and 0 bases lay in between. CDR3 length: 12 residues. Germline assignment: CDR1 LNHDA and CDR2 SQIVND (reference sequence). CDR3 in amino acids: CASSIAKNIQYF. The CDR3 DNA reads as TGTGCCAGTAGTATAGCCAAAAACATTCAGTACTTC.

The rearrangement links TRBV5-6 to TRBJ2-2, with TRBD2 identical over 16 bases. There are 19 residues in the CDR3. Germline CDR1 and CDR2: SGHDT and YYEEEE. V was clipped by 4 bases and J by 5 bases; unmatched bases: 11. The DNA of the CDR3 is TGTGCCAGCAGCCTTCCGGGACTAGCGGGAGGGGCCGGTACCGGGGAGCTGTTTTTT. It yields the protein CASSLPGLAGGAGTGELFF.

Only a few counts were recorded for this clonotype. The V and J genes are TRBV12-3 or TRBV12-4 and TRBJ1-2; weak D call: TRBD1 (5 bases). The V gene lost 0 bases and the J gene lost 6 bases, with 8 bases spanning the gap. The CDR3 loop spans 13 amino acids. CDR3: CASSLARGHGYTF. As DNA, the CDR3 is TGTGCCAGCAGTTTAGCGAGGGGCCATGGCTACACCTTC.

This clonotype came up a few times. The chain has TRBV6-1 and TRBJ1-5; D gene ambiguous. CDR1 and CDR2 (germline): MNHNS, SASEGT. With 6 bases removed from V and 6 bases from J, the gap between germline ends came to 12 bases. This CDR3 is 13 amino acids long. The chain's CDR3 is CASSQREGQPQHF. CDR3 nucleotides: TGTGCCAGCAGCCAACGGGAGGGTCAGCCCCAGCATTTT.